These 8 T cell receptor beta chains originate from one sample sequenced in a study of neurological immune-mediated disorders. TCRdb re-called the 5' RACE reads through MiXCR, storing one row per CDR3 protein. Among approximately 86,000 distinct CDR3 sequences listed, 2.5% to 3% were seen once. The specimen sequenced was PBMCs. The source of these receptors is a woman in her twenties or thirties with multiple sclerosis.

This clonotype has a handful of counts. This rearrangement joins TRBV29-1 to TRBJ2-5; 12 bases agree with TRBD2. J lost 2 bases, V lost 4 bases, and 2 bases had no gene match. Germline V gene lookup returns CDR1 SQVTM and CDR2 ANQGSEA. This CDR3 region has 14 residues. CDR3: CSVVGTSGQETQYF. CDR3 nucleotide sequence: TGCAGCGTTGTTGGGACTAGCGGGCAAGAGACCCAGTACTTC.

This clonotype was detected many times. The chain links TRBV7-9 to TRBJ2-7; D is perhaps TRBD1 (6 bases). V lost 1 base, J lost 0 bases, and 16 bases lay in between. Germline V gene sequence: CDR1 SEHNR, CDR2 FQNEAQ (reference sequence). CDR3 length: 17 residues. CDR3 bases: TGTGCCAGCAGCTTAGATGGAGACAGGCCATCCTCCTACGAGCAGTACTTC. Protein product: CASSLDGDRPSSYEQYF.

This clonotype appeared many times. The CDR3 protein is CASSDQGLAGTSDFSSTDTQYF. CDR3 bases: TGTGCCAGCAGCGATCAGGGGCTAGCGGGGACCTCGGACTTTTCTAGCACAGATACGCAGTATTTT. This chain uses TRBV9 with TRBJ2-3; the match to TRBD2 covers 9 bases. The V and J ends lost 3 bases and 0 bases, in that order; junction bases with no gene match: 23. The CDR3 length is 22 residues. Germline V gene data show CDR1 as SGDLS and CDR2 as YYNGEE.

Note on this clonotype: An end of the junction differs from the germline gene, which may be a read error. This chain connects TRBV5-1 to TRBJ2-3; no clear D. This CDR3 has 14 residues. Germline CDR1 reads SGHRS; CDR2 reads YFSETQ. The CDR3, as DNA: TGCGCCAGCAGCTTGGAACGAAGCAAAGATACGCAGTATTTT. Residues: CASSLERSKDTQYF.

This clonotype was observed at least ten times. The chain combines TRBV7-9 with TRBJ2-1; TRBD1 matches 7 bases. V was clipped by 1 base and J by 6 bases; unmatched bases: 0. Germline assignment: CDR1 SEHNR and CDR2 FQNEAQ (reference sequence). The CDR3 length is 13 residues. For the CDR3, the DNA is TGTGCCAGCAGCTTAGGACAGGGCAATGAGCAGTTCTTC. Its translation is CASSLGQGNEQFF.

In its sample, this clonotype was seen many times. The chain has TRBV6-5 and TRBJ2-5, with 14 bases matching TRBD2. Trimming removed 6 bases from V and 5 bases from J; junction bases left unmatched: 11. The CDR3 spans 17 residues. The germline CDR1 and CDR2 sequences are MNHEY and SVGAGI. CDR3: CASRSGTSGSLRETQYF. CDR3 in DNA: TGTGCCAGCAGATCCGGGACTAGCGGGAGTTTGCGGGAGACCCAGTACTTC.

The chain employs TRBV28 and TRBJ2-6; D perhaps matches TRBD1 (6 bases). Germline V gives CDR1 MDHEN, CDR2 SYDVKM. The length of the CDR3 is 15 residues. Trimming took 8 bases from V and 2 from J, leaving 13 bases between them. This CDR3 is CASGKRGTGANVLTF. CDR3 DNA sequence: TGTGCCAGCGGGAAGAGGGGGACTGGGGCCAACGTCCTGACTTTC.

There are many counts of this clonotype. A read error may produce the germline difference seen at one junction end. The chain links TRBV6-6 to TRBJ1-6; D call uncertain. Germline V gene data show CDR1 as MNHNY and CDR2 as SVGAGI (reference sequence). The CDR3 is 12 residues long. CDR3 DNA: TGTGCCAGCAGTGACTCCCATTCACCCCTCCACTTT. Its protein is CASSDSHSPLHF.